This T cell receptor beta chain came from a study of neurological immune-mediated disorders (dated by TCRdb to 2018 to 2020). About the full investigation: Peripheral blood TCR-beta repertoires from HTLV-I-associated myelopathy (HAM/TSP) patients, multiple sclerosis patients and healthy controls were compared by UMI-based sequencing. The roughly 110 TCR-beta libraries covered PBMC samples along with longitudinal samples, technical triplicates, and paired sorted CD4+ and CD8+ T-cell subsets. The cohort was made up of 68 subjects, consisting of around 14 HAM/TSP patients, approximately 35 multiple sclerosis patients and approximately 20 healthy controls.

This clonotype was seen many times. Its target antigen remains unknown. No clone much larger than this one lies a single base away; base qualities are absent. For the sorted-subset TCR libraries, the starting material was over 950,000 sorted CD4+ or CD8+ T cells. Peripheral blood underwent Ficoll-Hypaque density gradient centrifugation to isolate PBMCs, which were then cryopreserved in liquid nitrogen. The study also sequenced paired sorted CD4+ and CD8+ subsets from healthy controls, HAM/TSP patients and MS patients. The research as a whole found: The highest TCR clonal expansion was observed in HAM/TSP patients, whereas the lowest was observed in MS patients, even when compared with healthy controls. Expanded clones from different subjects shared no identical CDR3 amino acid sequences, which suggests that TCR-beta repertoires were private in all groups.

The junction shows trimming of 7 bases on V and 1 base on J, plus 7 bases between the germline ends. The CDR3 contains 12 residues, cysteine and phenylalanine counted. CDR3 DNA only is kept here, 36 bases in frame from base 1. Via the germline V gene (reference sequence), CDR1 is LNHDA and CDR2 SQIVND. cDNA synthesis used template-switch 5'RACE with a primer carrying a 10-nucleotide random unique molecular identifier tagging each TCR transcript. Every sequencing run covered 15-18 subjects and yielded more than 180 million TCR-beta sequences. The RNeasy kit was used for extraction of total RNA. The KAPA Real-time Library Amplification kit was used to amplify TCR-beta VDJ regions with primers targeting the TCR constant region and the 5'RACE anchor. A first PCR added sample indexes and Illumina adaptors, after which a second PCR increased the library yield. After Ampure bead purification, the roughly 650 bp TCR product was size-selected on a 2% E-gel SizeSelection system. Library quality was checked on a Bioanalyzer, concentration was measured with Qubit, and libraries were quantified with the Kapa Library Quantification kit before pooling. An Illumina HiSeq 2500 was used to sequence the libraries paired-end at 2 x 150 bp. To increase sequence diversity, about 25-31% phiX was spiked into each library pool. Turning to the authors' computational methods: The quality-filtered reads were processed with the UMI-based MiGEC pipeline, whose error correction step removed more than 75% of the raw TCR sequences. IMGT germline references were used for alignment of VDJ genes, and clonotypes were defined by a unique CDR3 amino acid sequence together with V-J genes. Clonal expansion, Shannon diversity and CDR3 relatedness (CalcPairwiseDistances, ClusterSamples) were evaluated with VDJtools, and phylogenetic trees were built with CLCbio workbench. Expanded clones were defined as having at least 8 unique UMIs, based on coefficient-of-variation modelling across technical triplicates. TCRdb reprocessing: public reads trimmed at Q25 with fastp, clones called with MiXCR, in-frame beta chains kept. Rows matching on CDR3 protein sequence are summarized as one entry with the most common DNA and genes. Here the V and J calls rest on TCRdb's processing, not on the authors' analysis. Present in this sample are some 15,000 distinct CDR3 sequences, less than 15% of which were seen just once. The ten largest clones capture more than 35% of the sample.

The sequencing input was CD8+ T cells from blood. This clonotype was sampled from a female donor with HTLV-1-associated myelopathy (HAM/TSP). This chain is built from TRBV19 and TRBJ1-1, with the D gene too uncertain to name. CDR3 loop: CASKASNTEAFF. The DNA reads as follows: TGTGCCAGTAAGGCGTCGAACACTGAAGCTTTCTTT. With the rest looked up from the reference TRBV19 and TRBJ1-1 genes rather than sequenced, the full variable domain is DGGITQSPKYLFRKEGQNVTLSCEQNLNHDAMYWYRQDPGQGLRLIYYSQIVNDFQKGDIAEGYSVSREKKESFPLTVTSAQKNPTAFYLCASKASNTEAFFGQGTRLTVV.